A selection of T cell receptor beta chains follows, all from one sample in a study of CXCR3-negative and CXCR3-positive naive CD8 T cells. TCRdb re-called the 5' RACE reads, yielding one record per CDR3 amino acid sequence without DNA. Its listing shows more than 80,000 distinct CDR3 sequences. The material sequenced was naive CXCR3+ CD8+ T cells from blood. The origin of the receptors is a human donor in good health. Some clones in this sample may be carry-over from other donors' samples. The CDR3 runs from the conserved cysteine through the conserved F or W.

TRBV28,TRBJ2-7,CASTPPLQGIYEQYF
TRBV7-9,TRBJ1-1,CASSLMETEAFF
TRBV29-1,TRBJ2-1,CSVAAGGSYNEQFF
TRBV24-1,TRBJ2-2,CATSEEGSTGELFF
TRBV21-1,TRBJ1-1,CASSKGLRGRMNTEAFF
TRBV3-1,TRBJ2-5,CASSPSLTGAEETQYF
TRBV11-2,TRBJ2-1,CASSSQNRADEQFF
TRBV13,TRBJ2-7,CASSPQMSGPYEQYF
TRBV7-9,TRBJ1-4,CASSLPGQAAEKLFF
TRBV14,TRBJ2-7,CASSQDDGYYYEQYF
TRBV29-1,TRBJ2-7,CSVNQPSSYEQYF
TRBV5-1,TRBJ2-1,CASSWGGEGSGLMNEQFF
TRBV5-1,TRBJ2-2,CASSLSTGATGELFF
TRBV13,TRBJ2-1,CASSLGLAEYNEQFF
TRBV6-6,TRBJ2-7,CASSLSLASYEQYF
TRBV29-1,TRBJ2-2,CSATGVNTGELFF
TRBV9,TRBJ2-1,CASSVRTNEQFF
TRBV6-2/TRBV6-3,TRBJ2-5,CASRPSRTSGQETQYF